Presented here are 25 T cell receptor beta chains from one specimen sequenced in a study of control samples from healthy donors and cancer patients. The data were produced by immunoSEQ multiplex PCR, yet TCRdb's version contains in-frame clones alone and is incomplete. This sample has some 200,000 clones, with roughly 94% found just once. The sample was blood. These receptors originate from a man aged 50 to 59 in good health.

V and J are TRBV5-8 and TRBJ2-5, with TRBD2 identical over 7 bases. The CDR3 totals 13 residues. The ends lost 10 bases at V and 4 bases at J; junction bases unmatched: 10. Germline V gene lookup returns CDR1 SGHTS and CDR2 YDEGEE. The CDR3 loop is CACAELASETQYF. The CDR3 bases are TGTGCCTGCGCGGAACTAGCGTCAGAGACCCAGTACTTC.

The rearrangement joins TRBV5-4 to TRBJ2-5; D might be TRBD2 (5 bases). Germline V gives CDR1 SGHNT, CDR2 YYREEE (reference sequence). The CDR3 sequence is 13 residues long. V lost 3 bases and J lost 4, with 10 bases in between. The CDR3 here is CASSSGIGETQYF. The DNA of the CDR3 is TGTGCCAGCAGCTCCGGGATAGGAGAGACCCAGTACTTC.

This rearrangement joins TRBV5-1 to TRBJ1-4, with D possibly TRBD1 on 5 matching bases. The CDR3 extends over 15 amino acids. The V gene's germline CDR1 is SGHRS and CDR2 YFSETQ. Trimming removed 2 bases at V and 7 bases at J, with 15 bases between. Here the CDR3 reads CASSFVQGGGEKLFF. As DNA, the CDR3 is TGCGCCAGCAGCTTCGTCCAGGGAGGTGGTGAAAAACTGTTTTTT.

The V call is TRBV5-1, the J call TRBJ2-7; the match to TRBD1 covers 7 bases. After removal of 0 bases from V and 7 bases from J, the junction contained 13 bases not matched to a gene. CDR3 size: 16 residues. Germline V lookup: CDR1 SGHRS, CDR2 YFSETQ. CDR3 DNA: TGCGCCAGCAGCTTGGGGGGGCGACAGGGCATAGAAGAGCAGTACGTC. Translated: CASSLGGRQGIEEQYV.

This chain uses TRBV30 with TRBJ1-2; D not resolved. The CDR3 totals 17 residues. With 1 base removed from V and 8 bases from J, the gap between germline ends came to 26 bases. CDR1 is GTSNPN and CDR2 is SVGIG in the germline V gene (reference sequence). The CDR3 region is CAWSDTAAPTRARGYTF. CDR3 nucleotide sequence: TGTGCCTGGAGTGACACGGCCGCGCCCACCCGGGCCCGGGGCTACACCTTC.

The rearrangement joins TRBV11-2 to TRBJ1-5; TRBD1 matches at 8 bases. V trimming: 4 bases; J trimming: 4 bases; junction bases outside the gene matches: 9. CDR3 length: 16 residues. Germline-derived CDR1 and CDR2 are SGHAT and FQNNGV. CDR3 amino acids: CASSSRIGQGNQPQHF. Here the CDR3 DNA reads TGTGCCAGCAGCTCAAGAATTGGACAGGGTAATCAGCCCCAGCATTTT.

As DNA, the CDR3 is TGTGCCAGCAGTTACCTCAGGACGGGGAATGAAAAACTGTTTTTT. This gives the protein CASSYLRTGNEKLFF. The V and J genes are TRBV6-2 or TRBV6-3 and TRBJ1-4; D not certain. In germline, CDR1 is MNHEY, CDR2 SVGEGT. V was trimmed by 2 bases and J by 5 bases, leaving 12 bases between them. This CDR3 comprises 15 residues.

This chain links TRBV7-6 with TRBJ2-3; D is possibly TRBD1 or TRBD2 (6 bases each). Germline CDR1 is SGHVS and CDR2 is FNYEAQ. The CDR3 runs 14 residues. V was trimmed by 5 bases and J by 6 bases, leaving 15 bases between them. Here the CDR3 DNA reads TGTGCCAGCAGCGTGAGCAGGGGACTTGATACGCAGTATTTT. Translated: CASSVSRGLDTQYF.

The V and J genes are TRBV18 and TRBJ1-5; D is undetermined. The V end lost 3 bases, the J end lost 5 bases, and 8 bases lay between the germline ends. The CDR3 loop spans 13 amino acids. The germline gives CDR1 KGHSH, CDR2 LQKENI. The CDR3 is CASSPTFDQPQHF. The CDR3 DNA is TGTGCCAGCTCACCCACGTTCGATCAGCCCCAGCATTTT.

This chain connects TRBV6-5 to TRBJ1-2; 7 nucleotides align to TRBD1. V was clipped by 2 bases and J by 4 bases; unmatched bases: 4. This CDR3 comprises 14 residues. The germline V gene encodes CDR1 MNHEY and CDR2 SVGAGI. The CDR3 region is CASSYRGRTYGYTF. The CDR3 coding sequence is TGTGCCAGCAGTTACAGGGGGCGGACCTATGGCTACACCTTC.

Here the CDR3 reads CASSSGQGGNQPQHF. CDR3 bases: TGTGCCAGCAGCTCAGGACAGGGAGGCAATCAGCCCCAGCATTTT. This chain joins TRBV11-2 and TRBJ1-5; 8 nucleotides align to TRBD1. The CDR3 extends over 15 amino acids. The V and J ends lost 4 bases and 2 bases, in that order; junction bases with no gene match: 4. CDR1 is SGHAT, CDR2 FQNNGV, per germline.

The chain carries TRBV19 and TRBJ2-3; TRBD2 matches 12 bases. In germline, CDR1 is LNHDA, CDR2 SQIVND (reference sequence). After removal of 4 bases from V and 3 bases from J, the junction contained 8 bases not matched to a gene. CDR3 length: 17 amino acids. The CDR3 spells CASSTLGLAGITDTQYF. In DNA form, the CDR3 reads TGTGCCAGTAGTACCCTTGGACTAGCGGGGATAACAGATACGCAGTATTTT.

This chain uses TRBV27 with TRBJ1-5; TRBD1 might be the D (6 bases). Between the trimmed V and J ends, which lost 6 bases and 9 bases, there was a span of 15 bases. The CDR3 is 13 amino acids. Germline values: CDR1 MNHEY, CDR2 SMNVEV (reference sequence). CDR3: CASRQRGQSPQHF. The CDR3 DNA reads as TGTGCCAGCAGACAACGGGGACAATCGCCCCAGCATTTT.

This clone was seen just once. The chain is built from TRBV28 and TRBJ2-3; a weak D match, TRBD2 (6 bases). V shed 11 bases and J shed 2 bases, with 11 bases lying between them. Germline CDR1 is MDHEN and CDR2 is SYDVKM. The CDR3 spans 12 residues. The CDR3 DNA reads TGTGCCGGCGGGGATACCACAGATACGCAGTATTTT. Translation: CAGGDTTDTQYF. The variable domain in full, completed from reference TRBV28 and TRBJ2-3, reads DVKVTQSSRYLVKRTGEKVFLECVQDMDHENMFWYRQDPGLGLRLIYFSYDVKMKEKGDIPEGYSVSREKKERFSLILESASTNQTSMYLCAGGDTTDTQYFGPGTRLTVL.

This rearrangement joins TRBV18 to TRBJ1-4; D call uncertain. The germline gives CDR1 KGHSH, CDR2 LQKENI. The CDR3 is 15 amino acids. With 1 base removed from V and 0 bases from J, the gap between germline ends came to 6 bases. Here the CDR3 DNA reads TGTGCCAGCTCACCACAGGTTACAACTAATGAAAAACTGTTTTTT. This sequence encodes CASSPQVTTNEKLFF.

This chain uses TRBV3-1 (or the pseudogene TRBV3-2) with TRBJ2-1; the D gene could be TRBD1 or TRBD2 (5 bases each). V was cut by 5 bases and J by 6 bases, with 32 bases left in between. The germline V gene has CDR1 LGHDT and CDR2 YNNKEL (reference sequence). This CDR3 is built from 20 residues. CDR3 in amino acids: CASSSSSKAGTPLGINEQFF. The CDR3 DNA is TGTGCCAGCAGCTCATCAAGTAAAGCCGGGACCCCCCTAGGAATCAATGAGCAGTTCTTC.

V is TRBV10-3 and J is TRBJ2-1; D gene uncertain. V gave up 3 bases and J gave up 2 bases, with 2 bases separating them. CDR3 length equals 12 residues. From germline, CDR1 is ENHRY and CDR2 SYGVKD. The CDR3 nucleotides read TGTGCCATCAGTGAAACCTACAATGAGCAGTTCTTC. Protein sequence: CAISETYNEQFF.

The chain has TRBV9 and TRBJ1-6, with D maybe TRBD1 (6 bases). Trimming removed 2 bases from V and 6 bases from J, with 9 bases in between. The germline CDR1 and CDR2 sequences are SGDLS and YYNGEE. This CDR3 has 14 amino acids. The CDR3 region has the DNA TGTGCCAGCAGCGTGGACAGACTTAATTCACCCCTCCACTTT. It specifies CASSVDRLNSPLHF.

The chain links TRBV10-1 to TRBJ1-5, with unresolved D. CDR1 and CDR2 from the germline V gene are WNHNN and SYGVQD (reference sequence). The CDR3 length is 15 residues. V shed 0 bases and J shed 1 base, with 7 bases lying between them. The CDR3 DNA reads TGCGCCAGCAGTGAGTCGAGGACGAGCAATCAGCCCCAGCATTTT. It encodes CASSESRTSNQPQHF.

The CDR3 loop reads CASSLLSGGEGNTIYF. For the CDR3, the DNA is TGTGCCAGCAGCCTTCTTTCGGGCGGGGAAGGAAACACCATATATTTT. The chain joins TRBV4-2 to TRBJ1-3; D unresolved. V lost 4 bases, J lost 4 bases, and 17 bases lay in between. Germline CDR1 is LGHNA and CDR2 is YNFKEQ. The CDR3 is 16 residues long.

The rearrangement joins TRBV27 to TRBJ1-4; TRBD1 is a possible D gene (5 bases). Germline assignment: CDR1 MNHEY and CDR2 SMNVEV (reference sequence). V was trimmed by 3 bases and J by 4 bases, leaving 9 bases between them. The CDR3 is 14 residues long. The CDR3 region is CASSFSGGNEKLFF. The DNA of the CDR3 is TGTGCCAGCAGTTTCAGTGGGGGTAATGAAAAACTGTTTTTT.

The chain employs TRBV20-1 and TRBJ1-2; D is undetermined. The germline V gene encodes CDR1 DFQATT and CDR2 SNEGSKA (reference sequence). CDR3 length: 12 amino acids. Trimming took off 3 bases at V and 2 bases at J, with 7 bases between the two ends. CDR3 sequence: CSASQANYGYTF. The CDR3 nucleotides are TGCAGTGCTAGTCAGGCCAACTATGGCTACACCTTC.

The chain joins TRBV6-1 to TRBJ2-5; possible D gene TRBD1, 5 bases. V shed 2 bases and J shed 5 bases, with 18 bases lying between them. The CDR3 loop spans 16 amino acids. Germline CDR1 MNHNS, CDR2 SASEGT. The CDR3 DNA reads as TGTGCCAGCAGTGAAATCCGACGGCGACAGTCGGAGACCCAGTACTTC. Translation: CASSEIRRRQSETQYF.

This chain joins TRBV28 and TRBJ2-3, with unresolved D. V was pared by 3 bases and J by 9 bases, with 16 bases between. Germline V lookup: CDR1 MDHEN, CDR2 SYDVKM. The length of the CDR3 is 14 residues. The DNA for the CDR3 is TGTGCCAGCAGTTTCTCGGGCCCGCCGTGGACGCAGTATTTT. Translation: CASSFSGPPWTQYF.

The rearrangement uses TRBV7-8 and TRBJ1-5; tentative D call: TRBD1 (6 bases). Deletions cut 1 base from V and 8 bases from J, with 15 bases between. The CDR3 is 15 amino acids. The germline gives CDR1 SGHVS, CDR2 FQNEAQ. The CDR3 nucleotides read TGTGCCAGCAGCTTAGGAGGGGGGCTCCTTGAGCCCCAGCATTTT. Protein product: CASSLGGGLLEPQHF.